One and the same sample provided the 19 T cell receptor beta chains below, sequenced in a study of identical twins. A single record per CDR3 protein comes from TCRdb applying MiXCR to the 5' RACE reads. Found here are 1.5 million to 2 million distinct CDR3 sequences, about 32% of them singletons; the top ten hold over 0.25%. The sample was cord blood. These receptors came from a newborn girl in good health.

CDR3 sequence reads: CASSLHGSGAFF. In nucleotides, the CDR3 is TGTGCCAGCAGCTTACACGGGTCCGGGGCTTTCTTT. V usage is TRBV28 and J usage is TRBJ1-1, with D uncertain. Germline lookup yields CDR1 MDHEN and CDR2 SYDVKM. Trimming left V 6 bases short and J 11 bases short, with 16 bases between. The CDR3 extends over 12 amino acids.

The rearrangement uses TRBV20-1 and TRBJ2-1; 7 bases line up with TRBD2. The DNA end lines up better with TRBJ2-7; the J call may be wrong. Germline-derived CDR1 and CDR2 are DFQATT and SNEGSKA (reference sequence). The CDR3 extends over 14 amino acids. CDR3 nucleotide sequence: TGCAGTGCTGGGGTAGCGGGCATTTACAATGAGCAGTACTTC. Encoded protein: CSAGVAGIYNEQYF.

Note on this clonotype: One base away lies a much larger clone, so this may be a sequencing read error. V gene TRBV4-2 combines with J gene TRBJ2-7; 15 bases map to TRBD2. The V and J ends lost 2 bases and 7 bases, in that order; junction bases with no gene match: 9. This CDR3 has 17 residues. Per the germline V gene, CDR1 is LGHNA and CDR2 is YNFKEQ. The CDR3 DNA reads as TGTGCCAGCAGCCAACGGACTAGCGGGGGGGAACACAATGAGCAGTACTTC. As protein: CASSQRTSGGEHNEQYF.

The chain carries TRBV12-3 or TRBV12-4 and TRBJ1-2; TRBD1 matches 10 bases. This CDR3 region has 13 residues. Unmatched junction bases numbered 7, after V lost 6 bases and J lost 9 bases. In nucleotides, the CDR3 is TGTGCCAGCAGACTACCGGGACAGGGGAGCTACACCTTC. It translates to CASRLPGQGSYTF.

Remarks on this clonotype: One junction end disagrees with the germline gene, perhaps due to a read error. The V gene is TRBV15, the J gene TRBJ2-1; tentatively, D is TRBD1 (6 bases). Germline V gene sequence: CDR1 LNHNV, CDR2 YYDKDF (reference sequence). The CDR3 covers 14 residues. The CDR3 nucleotides are TGTGCCTCCAGCATGGACAGCTCCTACAATGAGCAGTTCTTC. Its protein product is CASSMDSSYNEQFF. The variable domain in full, with the rest retrieved from reference TRBV15 and TRBJ2-1, is DAMVIQNPRYQVTQFGKPVTLSCSQTLNHNVMYWYQQKSSQAPKLLFHYYDKDFNNEADTPDNFQSRRPNTSFCFLDIRSPGLGDTAMYLCASSMDSSYNEQFFGPGTRLTVL.

The chain recombines TRBV11-2 with TRBJ2-7; D perhaps matches TRBD1 (6 bases). The J call could be wrong; TRBJ2-5 is a better fit for the DNA end. CDR3 length: 13 residues. The germline V gene has CDR1 SGHAT and CDR2 FQNNGV. The CDR3: CASSSTGMETQYF. The DNA of the CDR3 is TGTGCCAGCAGCTCAACAGGGATGGAGACCCAGTACTTC.

The chain carries TRBV7-9 and TRBJ2-3; D may be TRBD2 (5 bases). Looked up from germline, CDR1 is SEHNR and CDR2 is FQNEAQ (reference sequence). V was cut by 5 bases and J by 11 bases, with 17 bases left in between. The CDR3 covers 13 residues. The CDR3 reads CASSPGLVEGQYF. CDR3 DNA sequence: TGTGCCAGCAGCCCCGGACTCGTGGAAGGGCAGTATTTT.

This clonotype was seen a handful of times. The chain recombines TRBV4-2 with TRBJ2-1; the D gene is possibly TRBD1 (5 bases). The CDR3 sequence is 17 residues long. Looked up from germline, CDR1 is LGHNA and CDR2 is YNFKEQ. Between the trimmed V and J ends, which lost 0 bases and 0 bases, there was a span of 12 bases. As DNA, the CDR3 is TGTGCCAGCAGCCAAGATGTTCTGGGGCCCTCCTACAATGAGCAGTTCTTC. It yields the protein CASSQDVLGPSYNEQFF.

J is TRBJ2-4 and V is TRBV5-1; TRBD2 aligns across 10 bases. The CDR3 extends over 17 amino acids. The V gene end was trimmed by 4 bases and the J gene end by 5 bases; junction bases not matched to a gene: 12. Germline assignment: CDR1 SGHRS and CDR2 YFSETQ. CDR3: CASSPVGTSGAQNIQYF. The CDR3 DNA sequence: TGCGCCAGCAGCCCCGTGGGTACTAGCGGGGCCCAAAACATTCAGTACTTC. Supplemented by reference TRBV5-1 and TRBJ2-4, the full variable domain reads KAGVTQTPRYLIKTRGQQVTLSCSPISGHRSVSWYQQTPGQGLQFLFEYFSETQRNKGNFPGRFSGRQFSNSRSEMNVSTLELGDSALYLCASSPVGTSGAQNIQYFGAGTRLSVL.

The chain joins TRBV15 to TRBJ2-3; D possibly corresponds to TRBD2 (6 bases). CDR3 length equals 16 residues. CDR1 and CDR2 (germline): LNHNV, YYDKDF (reference sequence). The V end lost 1 base, the J end lost 2 bases, and 13 bases lay between the germline ends. In DNA form, the CDR3 reads TGTGCCACCAGCAGAGGGGGGAGGCCCCACACAGATACGCAGTATTTT. Protein sequence: CATSRGGRPHTDTQYF.

The chain employs TRBV2 and TRBJ2-2; D is uncertain. V lost 4 bases, J lost 4 bases, and 4 bases lay in between. The length of the CDR3 is 12 residues. CDR1 is SNHLY, CDR2 FYNNEI, per germline. The CDR3 nucleotides read TGTGCCAGCAGTGGTGCCACCGGGGAGCTGTTTTTT. Translated, it gives CASSGATGELFF.

The gene calls are TRBV12-3 or TRBV12-4 and TRBJ2-7; TRBD2 might be the D (5 bases). CDR3 length: 15 residues. V was trimmed by 0 bases and J by 7 bases, leaving 16 bases between them. For the CDR3, the DNA is TGTGCCAGCAGTTTAGCGCGGGTAGCGCGCGATGAGCAGTACTTC. Protein sequence: CASSLARVARDEQYF.

The V gene is TRBV6-1, the J gene TRBJ1-5; tentative D call: TRBD1 (5 bases). CDR1 is MNHNS and CDR2 is SASEGT in the germline V gene. Trimming shortened V by 3 bases and J by 6 bases, and 6 bases separated the two germline ends. This CDR3 has 12 amino acids. CDR3 sequence reads: CASSDGGQPQHF. The CDR3 DNA reads as TGTGCCAGCAGTGACGGGGGTCAGCCCCAGCATTTT.

This clonotype showed up many times. The chain links TRBV27 to TRBJ1-2; D unresolved. Trimming stripped 2 bases from V and 4 bases from J, with 8 bases between. CDR3 size: 13 residues. The germline CDR1 and CDR2 sequences are MNHEY and SMNVEV (reference sequence). CDR3 DNA: TGTGCCAGCAGTTTAGAGTGGGGCTATGGCTACACCTTC. This encodes CASSLEWGYGYTF.

This clonotype was seen more than once but under ten times. The gene calls are TRBV20-1 and TRBJ2-1; 11 bases agree with TRBD2. The DNA matches TRBJ2-7 better at its end, which makes the J call doubtful. The germline V gene has CDR1 DFQATT and CDR2 SNEGSKA (reference sequence). This CDR3 has 17 residues. The chain's CDR3 is CSARAPRLAGTYNEQYF. The CDR3 DNA sequence: TGCAGTGCTAGAGCCCCTCGACTAGCGGGGACCTACAATGAGCAGTACTTC.

Regarding this clonotype: The junction differs from germline at one of its ends, possibly a read error. V usage is TRBV6-2 or TRBV6-3 and J usage is TRBJ1-2, with unresolved D. CDR3 length: 11 residues. CDR1 is MNHEY, CDR2 SVGEGT, per germline. CDR3 in DNA: TGTGTCAGCAGTCTGGAGAATGGCTACACCTTC. Its translation: CVSSLENGYTF.

This chain uses TRBV5-1 with TRBJ2-3; no definite D call. The CDR3 is 13 residues long. With 4 bases removed from V and 2 bases from J, the gap between germline ends came to 8 bases. Per germline, CDR1 SGHRS and CDR2 YFSETQ. CDR3 protein: CASSPQFTDTQYF. For the CDR3, the DNA is TGCGCCAGCAGCCCGCAGTTCACAGATACGCAGTATTTT.

J is TRBJ2-7 and V is TRBV12-3 or TRBV12-4, with 15 bases lining up with TRBD2. Trimming cost V 2 bases and J 1 base; bases outside gene matches: 3. The CDR3 runs to 17 residues. CDR3 DNA: TGTGCCAGCAGTTTAAAGGGACTAGCGGGGGGTTCCTACGAGCAGTACTTC. Residues: CASSLKGLAGGSYEQYF.

The V gene is TRBV28, the J gene TRBJ1-2; a weak D match, TRBD1 (6 bases). Trimming removed 10 bases from V and 8 bases from J, with 17 bases in between. Germline CDR1 reads MDHEN; CDR2 reads SYDVKM. This CDR3 has 12 amino acids. Here the CDR3 DNA reads TGTGCCACCAACACGGGAAGGGGGGGCTACACCTTC. This sequence encodes CATNTGRGGYTF.